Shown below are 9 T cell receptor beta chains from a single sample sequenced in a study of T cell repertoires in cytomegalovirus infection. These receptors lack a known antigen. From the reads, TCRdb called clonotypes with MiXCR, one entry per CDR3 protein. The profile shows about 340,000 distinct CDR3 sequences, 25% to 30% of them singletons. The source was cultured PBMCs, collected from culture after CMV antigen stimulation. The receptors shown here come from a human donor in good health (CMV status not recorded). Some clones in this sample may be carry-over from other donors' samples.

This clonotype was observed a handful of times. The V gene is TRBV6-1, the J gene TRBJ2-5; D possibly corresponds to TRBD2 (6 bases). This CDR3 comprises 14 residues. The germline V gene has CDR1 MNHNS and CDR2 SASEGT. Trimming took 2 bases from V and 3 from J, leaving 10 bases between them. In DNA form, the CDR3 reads TGTGCCAGCAGTGAATCTCTAGCGAAAGAGACCCAGTACTTC. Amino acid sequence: CASSESLAKETQYF.

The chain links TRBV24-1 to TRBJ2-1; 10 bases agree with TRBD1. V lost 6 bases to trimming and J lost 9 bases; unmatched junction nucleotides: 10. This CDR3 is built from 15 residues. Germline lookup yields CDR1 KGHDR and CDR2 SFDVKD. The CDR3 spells CATSLEGQGLTEQFF. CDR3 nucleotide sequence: TGTGCCACCAGTCTGGAGGGACAGGGGTTAACTGAGCAGTTCTTC.

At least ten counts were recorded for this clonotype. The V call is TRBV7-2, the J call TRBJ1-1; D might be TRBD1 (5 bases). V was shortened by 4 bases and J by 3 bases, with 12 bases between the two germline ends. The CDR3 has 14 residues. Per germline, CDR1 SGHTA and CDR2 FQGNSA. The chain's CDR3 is CASSSGPGDTEAFF. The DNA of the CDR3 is TGTGCCAGCAGCTCGGGACCCGGGGACACTGAAGCTTTCTTT.

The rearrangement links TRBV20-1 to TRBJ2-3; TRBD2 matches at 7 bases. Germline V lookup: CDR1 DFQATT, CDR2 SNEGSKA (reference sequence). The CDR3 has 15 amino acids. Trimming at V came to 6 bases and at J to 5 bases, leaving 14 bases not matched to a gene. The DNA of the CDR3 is TGCAGTGCAACGACTAGCCGGGGTCCAGTAGATACGCAGTATTTT. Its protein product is CSATTSRGPVDTQYF.

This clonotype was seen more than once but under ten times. CDR3 region: CASSLGLGAGNQPQHF. In nucleotides, the CDR3 is TGTGCCAGCAGTTTGGGGCTTGGGGCGGGCAATCAGCCCCAGCATTTT. The rearrangement joins TRBV27 to TRBJ1-5; the D gene is possibly TRBD1 (5 bases). V was trimmed by 3 bases and J by 2 bases, leaving 14 bases between them. In germline, CDR1 is MNHEY, CDR2 SMNVEV (reference sequence). This CDR3 has 16 amino acids.

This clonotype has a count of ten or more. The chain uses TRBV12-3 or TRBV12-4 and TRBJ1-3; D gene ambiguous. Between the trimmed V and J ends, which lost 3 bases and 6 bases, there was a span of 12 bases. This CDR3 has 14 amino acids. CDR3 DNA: TGTGCCAGCAGTTTTCAAAGGGCGATAAACACCATATATTTT. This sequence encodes CASSFQRAINTIYF.

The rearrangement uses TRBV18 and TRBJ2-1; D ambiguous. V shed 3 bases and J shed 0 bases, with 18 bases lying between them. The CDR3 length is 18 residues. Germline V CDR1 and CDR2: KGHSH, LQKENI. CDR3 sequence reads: CASSPSRTPESSYNEQFF. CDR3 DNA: TGTGCCAGCTCACCTAGCCGTACTCCGGAGAGCTCCTACAATGAGCAGTTCTTC. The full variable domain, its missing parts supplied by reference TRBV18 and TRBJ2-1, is NAGVMQNPRHLVRRRGQEARLRCSPMKGHSHVYWYRQLPEEGLKFMVYLQKENIIDESGMPKERFSAEFPKEGPSILRIQQVVRGDSAAYFCASSPSRTPESSYNEQFFGPGTRLTVL.

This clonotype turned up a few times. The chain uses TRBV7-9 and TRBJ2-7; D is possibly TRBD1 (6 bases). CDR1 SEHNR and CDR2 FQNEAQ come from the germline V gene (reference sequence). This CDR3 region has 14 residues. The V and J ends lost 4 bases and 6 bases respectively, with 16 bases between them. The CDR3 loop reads CASSSTGMMGEQYF. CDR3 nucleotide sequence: TGTGCCAGCAGCTCAACAGGGATGATGGGCGAGCAGTACTTC.

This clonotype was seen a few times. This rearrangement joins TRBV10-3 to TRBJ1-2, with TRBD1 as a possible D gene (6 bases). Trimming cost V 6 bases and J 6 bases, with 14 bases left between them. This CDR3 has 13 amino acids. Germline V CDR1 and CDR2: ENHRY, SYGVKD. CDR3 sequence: CAIRTQGQDGYTF. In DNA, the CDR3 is TGTGCCATCAGGACACAGGGTCAAGATGGCTACACCTTC.